This T cell receptor (beta chain) was captured by sequencing in a study of T cell responses to AZD1222 COVID-19 vaccine. Sequenced by immunoSEQ multiplex PCR; TCRdb stores in-frame clones only, minus some. Of 80,000 or so clones listed, 90% to 95% are singletons. Points on this clone: Its target is unknown.

Whole-study findings and limits: Nearly half of spike-specific TCRs reportedly target variant regions that are unmutated in the B.1.351 and B.1.1.7 variants. Of the AZD1222 recipients, only 5 to 7 were seropositive at baseline. Spike-specific TCR repertoires showed rising breadth and depth after two AZD1222 doses.

The specimen comprised peripheral blood, sampled on day 0 of MenACWY control vaccination. This receptor was identified in an adult in good health.

The CDR3 nucleotides are TGTGCCAGCAGCCAGCCGGGACAGGGATTCTACGAGCAGTACTTC. Its protein is CASSQPGQGFYEQYF. This chain uses TRBV14 with TRBJ2-7; the match to TRBD1 covers 9 bases. Germline trimming cut 3 bases from V and 3 bases from J; bases unmatched to any gene: 6. Germline V gives CDR1 SGHDN, CDR2 FVKESK. This CDR3 has 15 amino acids. Looking up the rest from reference TRBV14 and TRBJ2-7 gives the full variable domain: EAGVTQFPSHSVIEKGQTVTLRCDPISGHDNLYWYRRVMGKEIKFLLHFVKESKQDESGMPNNRFLAERTGGTYSTLKVQPAELEDSGVYFCASSQPGQGFYEQYFGPGTRLTVT.